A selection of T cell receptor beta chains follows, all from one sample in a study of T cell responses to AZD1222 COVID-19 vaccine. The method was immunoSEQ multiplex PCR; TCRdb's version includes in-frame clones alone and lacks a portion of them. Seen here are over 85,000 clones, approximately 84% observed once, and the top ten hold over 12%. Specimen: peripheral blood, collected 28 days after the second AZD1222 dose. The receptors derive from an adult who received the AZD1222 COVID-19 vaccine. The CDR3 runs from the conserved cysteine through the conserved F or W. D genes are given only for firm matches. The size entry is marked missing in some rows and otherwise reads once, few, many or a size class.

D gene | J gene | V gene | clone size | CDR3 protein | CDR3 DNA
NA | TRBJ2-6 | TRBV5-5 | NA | CASSLTGSITGANVLTF | TGTGCCAGCAGTCTCACAGGGTCTATAACTGGGGCCAACGTCCTGACTTTC
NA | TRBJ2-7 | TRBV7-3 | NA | CASSSTRGEQYF | TGTGCCAGCAGCTCCACCAGGGGCGAGCAGTACTTC
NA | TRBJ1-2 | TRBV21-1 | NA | CASSYDRGYGYTF | TGTGCCAGCAGCTACGACAGGGGCTATGGCTACACCTTC
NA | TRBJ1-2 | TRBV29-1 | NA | CSVEETPNYGYTF | TGCAGCGTTGAAGAGACACCGAACTATGGCTACACCTTC
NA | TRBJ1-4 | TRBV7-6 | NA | CASSLGPWGGMGEKLFF | TGTGCCAGCAGCTTGGGACCTTGGGGGGGAATGGGGGAAAAACTGTTTTTT
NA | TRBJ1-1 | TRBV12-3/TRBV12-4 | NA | CASSLQGNTEAFF | TGTGCCAGCAGTTTACAGGGGAACACTGAAGCTTTCTTT
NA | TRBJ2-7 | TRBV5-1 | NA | CASREREAYEQYF | TGCGCCAGCAGGGAGAGAGAAGCCTACGAGCAGTACTTC
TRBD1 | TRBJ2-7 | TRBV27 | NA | CASRNGQASGEQYF | TGTGCCAGCAGGAACGGACAGGCTTCGGGAGAGCAGTACTTC
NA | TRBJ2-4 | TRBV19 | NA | CASGSLLSKNIQYF | TGTGCCAGTGGAAGTTTGTTGTCCAAAAACATTCAGTACTTC
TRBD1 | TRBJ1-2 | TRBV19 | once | CATMDRGIFYGYTF | TGTGCCACTATGGACAGGGGCATCTTCTATGGCTACACCTTC
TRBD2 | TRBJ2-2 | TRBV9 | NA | CASSPRIAGEVTGELFF | TGTGCCAGCAGCCCCCGAATAGCGGGAGAGGTCACCGGGGAGCTGTTTTTT
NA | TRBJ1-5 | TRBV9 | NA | CASSVGAGTNQPQHF | TGTGCCAGCAGCGTAGGGGCAGGGACAAATCAGCCCCAGCATTTT
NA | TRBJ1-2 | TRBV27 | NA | CASSSYPVGGSNYGYTF | TGTGCCAGCAGTTCCTACCCTGTTGGAGGGAGTAACTATGGCTACACCTTC
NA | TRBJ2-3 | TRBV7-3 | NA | CASSPKGGVTDTQYF | TGTGCCAGCAGCCCCAAAGGGGGGGTCACAGATACGCAGTATTTT
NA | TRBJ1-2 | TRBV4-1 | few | CASSQEGQAEPLHYGYTF | TGCGCCAGCAGCCAAGAGGGGCAGGCCGAGCCTTTACACTATGGCTACACCTTC
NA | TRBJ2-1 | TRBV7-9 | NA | CASSLGTTEFF | TGTGCCAGCAGCTTAGGGACAACCGAATTCTTC
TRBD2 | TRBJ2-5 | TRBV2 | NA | CAGKASGGLEETQYF | TGTGCCGGCAAGGCTAGCGGGGGGCTGGAAGAGACCCAGTACTTC
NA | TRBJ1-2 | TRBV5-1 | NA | CASSLDGGTPYGYTF | TGCGCCAGCAGCTTGGATGGGGGTACGCCCTATGGCTACACCTTC
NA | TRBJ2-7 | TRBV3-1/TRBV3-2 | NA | CASSRTPTVSYEQYF | TGTGCCAGCAGTCGGACACCTACAGTCTCCTACGAGCAGTACTTC
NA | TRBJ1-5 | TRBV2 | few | CASMGAPNQPQHF | TGTGCCAGCATGGGGGCACCCAATCAGCCCCAGCATTTT
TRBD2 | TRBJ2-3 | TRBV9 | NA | CASSVELLTSGGSNTQYF | TGTGCCAGCAGCGTAGAACTCTTGACTAGCGGGGGGTCAAATACGCAGTATTTT
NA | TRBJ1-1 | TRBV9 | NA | CASSVGGKQAFF | TGTGCCAGCAGCGTAGGTGGGAAGCAAGCTTTCTTT
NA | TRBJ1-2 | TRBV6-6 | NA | CASSYESKGAYGYTF | TGTGCCAGCAGTTACGAGTCTAAGGGCGCCTATGGCTACACCTTC
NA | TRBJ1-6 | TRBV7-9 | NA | CASSQDSRYSPLHF | TGTGCCAGCAGCCAGGACAGTCGGTATTCACCCCTCCACTTT
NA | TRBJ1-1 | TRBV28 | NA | CASSERDTEAFF | TGTGCCAGCAGTGAACGGGACACTGAAGCTTTCTTT
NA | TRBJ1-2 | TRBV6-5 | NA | CASSYDTGIHYGYTF | TGTGCCAGCAGCTACGATACAGGGATCCACTATGGCTACACCTTC
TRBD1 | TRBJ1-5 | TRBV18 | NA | CASSPDRAAVQPQHF | TGTGCCAGCTCACCGGACAGGGCGGCCGTTCAGCCCCAGCATTTT
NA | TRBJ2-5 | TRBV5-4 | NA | CASSLQGPQETQYF | TGTGCCAGCAGCTTACAAGGGCCCCAAGAGACCCAGTACTTC
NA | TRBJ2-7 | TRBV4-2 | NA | CASSQDLTSFDEQYF | TGTGCCAGCAGCCAAGATCTCACTAGCTTCGACGAGCAGTACTTC
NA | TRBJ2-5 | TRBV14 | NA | CASSQQGVQETQYF | TGTGCCAGCAGCCAACAGGGTGTTCAAGAGACCCAGTACTTC
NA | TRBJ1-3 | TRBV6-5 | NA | CASSYSRRGGNTIYF | TGTGCCAGCAGTTACTCCCGCAGGGGTGGAAACACCATATATTTT
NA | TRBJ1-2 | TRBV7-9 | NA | CASSPDFLYGYTF | TGTGCCAGCAGTCCTGATTTTCTCTATGGCTACACCTTC
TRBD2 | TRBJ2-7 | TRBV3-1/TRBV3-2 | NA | CASSQDRAGVGNEQYF | TGTGCCAGCAGCCAAGATAGGGCGGGAGTAGGGAACGAGCAGTACTTC
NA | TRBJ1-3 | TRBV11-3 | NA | CASTWLGNTIYF | TGTGCCAGCACCTGGTTGGGAAACACCATATATTTT
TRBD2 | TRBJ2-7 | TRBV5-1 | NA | CASSAAGGSSYEQYF | TGCGCCAGCAGCGCCGCCGGGGGGAGCTCCTACGAGCAGTACTTC
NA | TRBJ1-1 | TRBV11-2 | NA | CASSGRGQGEAFF | TGTGCCAGCAGCGGTAGGGGCCAGGGAGAAGCTTTCTTT
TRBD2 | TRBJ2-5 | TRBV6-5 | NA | CASSYSMGLAVETQYF | TGTGCCAGCAGTTACTCGATGGGACTAGCGGTAGAGACCCAGTACTTC
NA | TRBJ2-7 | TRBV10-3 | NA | CAISETVYEQYF | TGTGCCATCAGTGAAACAGTGTACGAGCAGTACTTC
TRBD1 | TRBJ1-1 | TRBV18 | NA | CASSPSDRVHTEAFF | TGTGCCAGCTCACCAAGTGACAGGGTTCACACTGAAGCTTTCTTT
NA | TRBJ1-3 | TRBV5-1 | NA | CASSLATGSGNTIYF | TGCGCCAGCAGCTTGGCCACAGGGTCCGGAAACACCATATATTTT
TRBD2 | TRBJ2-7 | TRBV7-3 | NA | CASSSWTSGGLSSYEQYF | TGTGCCAGCAGCTCATGGACTAGCGGGGGGCTTTCCTCCTACGAGCAGTACTTC
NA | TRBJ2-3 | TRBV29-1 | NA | CSVEKLVGTDTQYF | TGCAGCGTTGAAAAGCTCGTAGGGACAGATACGCAGTATTTT
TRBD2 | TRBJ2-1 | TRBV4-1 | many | CASSQMGAGGLHEQFF | TGCGCCAGCAGCCAGATGGGGGCGGGAGGGCTTCACGAGCAGTTCTTC
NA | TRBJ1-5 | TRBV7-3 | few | CASSPRTENQPQHF | TGTGCCAGCAGCCCCAGGACCGAGAATCAGCCCCAGCATTTT
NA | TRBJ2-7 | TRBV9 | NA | CASSESGQSYEQYF | TGTGCCAGCAGCGAGAGTGGACAGTCCTACGAGCAGTACTTC